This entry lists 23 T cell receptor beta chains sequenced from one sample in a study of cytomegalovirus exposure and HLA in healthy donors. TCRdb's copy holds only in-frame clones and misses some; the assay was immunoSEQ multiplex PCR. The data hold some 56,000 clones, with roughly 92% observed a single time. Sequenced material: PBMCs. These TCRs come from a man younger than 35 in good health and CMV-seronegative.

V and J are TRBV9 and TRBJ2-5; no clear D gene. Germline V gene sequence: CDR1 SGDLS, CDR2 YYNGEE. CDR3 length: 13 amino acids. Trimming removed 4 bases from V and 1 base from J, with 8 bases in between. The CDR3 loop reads CASSPGGQETQYF. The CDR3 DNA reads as TGTGCCAGCAGCCCTGGCGGCCAAGAGACCCAGTACTTC.

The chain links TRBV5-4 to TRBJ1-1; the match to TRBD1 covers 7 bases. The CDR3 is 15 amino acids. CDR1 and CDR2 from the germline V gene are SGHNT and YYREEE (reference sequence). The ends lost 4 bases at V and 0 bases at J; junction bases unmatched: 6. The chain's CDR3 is CASSDPGGMNTEAFF. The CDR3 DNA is TGTGCCAGCAGCGATCCAGGGGGAATGAACACTGAAGCTTTCTTT.

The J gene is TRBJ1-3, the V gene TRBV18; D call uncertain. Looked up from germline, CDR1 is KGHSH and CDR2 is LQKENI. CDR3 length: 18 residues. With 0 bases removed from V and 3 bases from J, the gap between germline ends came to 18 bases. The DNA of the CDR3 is TGTGCCAGCTCACCACCGGTTTGGCAACGCGGAATTGGAAACACCATATATTTT. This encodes CASSPPVWQRGIGNTIYF. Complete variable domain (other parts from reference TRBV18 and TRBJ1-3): NAGVMQNPRHLVRRRGQEARLRCSPMKGHSHVYWYRQLPEEGLKFMVYLQKENIIDESGMPKERFSAEFPKEGPSILRIQQVVRGDSAAYFCASSPPVWQRGIGNTIYFGEGSWLTVV.

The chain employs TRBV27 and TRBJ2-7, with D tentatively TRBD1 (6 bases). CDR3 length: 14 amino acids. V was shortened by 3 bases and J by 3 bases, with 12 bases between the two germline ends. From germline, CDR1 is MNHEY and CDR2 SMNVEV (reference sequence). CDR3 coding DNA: TGTGCCAGCAGTTTCGGGACATCTCTCTACGAGCAGTACTTC. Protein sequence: CASSFGTSLYEQYF.

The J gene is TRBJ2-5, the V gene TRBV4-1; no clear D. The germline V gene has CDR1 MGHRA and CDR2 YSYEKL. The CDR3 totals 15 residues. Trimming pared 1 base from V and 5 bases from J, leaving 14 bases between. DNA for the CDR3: TGCGCCAGCAGCCAAGTCGAAACCCCCGGGGAGACCCAGTACTTC. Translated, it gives CASSQVETPGETQYF.

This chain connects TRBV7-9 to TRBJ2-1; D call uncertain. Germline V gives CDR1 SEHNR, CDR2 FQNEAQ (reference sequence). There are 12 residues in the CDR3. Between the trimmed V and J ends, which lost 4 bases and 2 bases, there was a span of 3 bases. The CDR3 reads CASSSTYNEQFF. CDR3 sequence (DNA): TGTGCCAGCAGCTCTACCTACAATGAGCAGTTCTTC.

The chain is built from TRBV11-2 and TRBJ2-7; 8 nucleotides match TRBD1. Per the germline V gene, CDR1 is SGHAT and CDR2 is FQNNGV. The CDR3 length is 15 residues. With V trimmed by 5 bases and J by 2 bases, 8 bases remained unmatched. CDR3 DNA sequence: TGTGCCAGCAGCGCAACCGGGACAGGAGCCTACGAGCAGTACTTC. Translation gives CASSATGTGAYEQYF.

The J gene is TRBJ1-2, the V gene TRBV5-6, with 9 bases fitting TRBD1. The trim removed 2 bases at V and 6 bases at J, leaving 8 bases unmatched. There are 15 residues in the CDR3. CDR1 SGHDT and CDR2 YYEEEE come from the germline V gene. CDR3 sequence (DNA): TGTGCCAGCAGCTTTACAGGGGGCGAATATGATGGCTACACCTTC. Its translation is CASSFTGGEYDGYTF.

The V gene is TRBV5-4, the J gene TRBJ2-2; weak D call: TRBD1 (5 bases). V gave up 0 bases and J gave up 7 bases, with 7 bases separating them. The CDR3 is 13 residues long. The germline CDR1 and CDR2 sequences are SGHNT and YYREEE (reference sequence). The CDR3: CASSLAGRGELFF. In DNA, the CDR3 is TGTGCCAGCAGCTTGGCAGGGCGCGGGGAGCTGTTTTTT.

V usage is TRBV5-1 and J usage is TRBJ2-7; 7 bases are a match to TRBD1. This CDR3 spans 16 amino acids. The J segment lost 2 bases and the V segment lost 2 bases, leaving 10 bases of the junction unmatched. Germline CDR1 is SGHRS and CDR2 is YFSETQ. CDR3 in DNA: TGCGCCAGCAGCTTCGGGGACAGTGACCTCCCCTACGAGCAGTACTTC. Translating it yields CASSFGDSDLPYEQYF. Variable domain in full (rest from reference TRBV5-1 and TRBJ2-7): KAGVTQTPRYLIKTRGQQVTLSCSPISGHRSVSWYQQTPGQGLQFLFEYFSETQRNKGNFPGRFSGRQFSNSRSEMNVSTLELGDSALYLCASSFGDSDLPYEQYFGPGTRLTVT.

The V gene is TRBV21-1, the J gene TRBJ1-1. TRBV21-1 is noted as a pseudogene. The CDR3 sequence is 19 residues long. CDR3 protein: CASSKAGERMRDLNTEAFF. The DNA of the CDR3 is TGTGCCAGCAGCAAAGCGGGCGAGAGGATGAGGGATCTGAACACTGAAGCTTTCTTT.

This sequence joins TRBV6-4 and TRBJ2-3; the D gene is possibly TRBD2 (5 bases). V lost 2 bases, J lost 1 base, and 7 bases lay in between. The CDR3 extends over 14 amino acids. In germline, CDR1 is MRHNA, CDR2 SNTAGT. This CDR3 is CASSDEAGTDTQYF. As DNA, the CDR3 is TGTGCCAGCAGTGACGAAGCGGGCACAGATACGCAGTATTTT.

The CDR3 DNA is TGCGCCAGCACCCAGGGCCCCAGCTCCTACAATGAGCAGTTCTTC. The encoded protein is CASTQGPSSYNEQFF. The V call is TRBV4-1, the J call TRBJ2-1; D perhaps matches TRBD1 (5 bases). The CDR3 has 15 residues. Trimming removed 7 bases from V and 0 bases from J, with 13 bases in between. The germline gives CDR1 MGHRA, CDR2 YSYEKL.

This CDR3 is CASRGLAGADTQYF. The CDR3 DNA follows: TGTGCCAGCAGGGGACTAGCGGGAGCAGATACGCAGTATTTT. The chain links TRBV27 to TRBJ2-3, with TRBD2 identical over 14 bases. Germline V CDR1 and CDR2: MNHEY, SMNVEV (reference sequence). With 6 bases clipped from V and 4 bases from J, the junction kept 0 bases outside the gene matches. CDR3 length: 14 residues.

CDR3 nucleotide sequence: TGCGCCAGCGGGGTTCCGGGACATCTCTGGACCCAGTACTTC. Amino acids: CASGVPGHLWTQYF. V and J are TRBV10-1 and TRBJ2-5; tentative D call: TRBD1 (6 bases). Germline CDR1 WNHNN, CDR2 SYGVQD (reference sequence). The CDR3 loop spans 14 amino acids. V dropped 8 bases and J dropped 7 bases, with 20 bases sitting between them.

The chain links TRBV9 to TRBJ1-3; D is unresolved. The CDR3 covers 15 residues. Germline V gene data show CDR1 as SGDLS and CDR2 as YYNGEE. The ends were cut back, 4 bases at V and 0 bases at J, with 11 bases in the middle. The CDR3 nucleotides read TGTGCCAGCAGCCCGCGGGCCCTCTCTGGAAACACCATATATTTT. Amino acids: CASSPRALSGNTIYF.

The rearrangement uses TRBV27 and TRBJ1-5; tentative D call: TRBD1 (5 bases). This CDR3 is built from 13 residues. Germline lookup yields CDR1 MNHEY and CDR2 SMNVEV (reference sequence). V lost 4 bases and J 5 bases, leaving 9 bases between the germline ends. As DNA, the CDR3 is TGTGCCAGCAGTTCGACAGTACATCAGCCCCAGCATTTT. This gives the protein CASSSTVHQPQHF.

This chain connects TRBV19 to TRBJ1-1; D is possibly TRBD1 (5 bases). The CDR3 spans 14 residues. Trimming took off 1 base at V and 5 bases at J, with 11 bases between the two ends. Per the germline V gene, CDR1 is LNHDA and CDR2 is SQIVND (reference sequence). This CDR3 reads CASSIAWGGTEAFF. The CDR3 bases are TGTGCCAGTAGTATAGCTTGGGGCGGAACTGAAGCTTTCTTT.

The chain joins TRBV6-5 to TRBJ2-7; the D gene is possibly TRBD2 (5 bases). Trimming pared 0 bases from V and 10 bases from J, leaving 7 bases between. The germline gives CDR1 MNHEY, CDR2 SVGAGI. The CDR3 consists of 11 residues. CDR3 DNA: TGTGCCAGCAGTTACTCGGGGAGCCAGTACTTC. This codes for CASSYSGSQYF.

In DNA, the CDR3 is TGTGCCAGCACCTCAGGGGGCGTGACTGAAGCTTTCTTT. This encodes CASTSGGVTEAFF. This rearrangement joins TRBV28 to TRBJ1-1; 8 bases align to TRBD1. This CDR3 has 13 residues. Germline V gives CDR1 MDHEN, CDR2 SYDVKM. The V gene end was trimmed by 7 bases and the J gene end by 5 bases; junction bases not matched to a gene: 6.

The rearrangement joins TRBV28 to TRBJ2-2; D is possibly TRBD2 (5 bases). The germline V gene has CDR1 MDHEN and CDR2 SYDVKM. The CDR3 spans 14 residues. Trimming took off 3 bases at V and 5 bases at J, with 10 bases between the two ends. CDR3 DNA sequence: TGTGCCAGCAGTTTCCCGGGATGGACCGGGGAGCTGTTTTTT. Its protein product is CASSFPGWTGELFF.

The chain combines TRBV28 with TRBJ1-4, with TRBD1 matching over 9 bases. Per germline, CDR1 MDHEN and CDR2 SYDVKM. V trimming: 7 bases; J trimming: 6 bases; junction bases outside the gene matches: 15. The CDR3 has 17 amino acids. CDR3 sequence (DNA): TGTGCCAGCACATCACCTCTAATCCGGGACAGGGATGAAAAACTGTTTTTT. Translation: CASTSPLIRDRDEKLFF. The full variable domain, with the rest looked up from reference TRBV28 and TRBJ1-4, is DVKVTQSSRYLVKRTGEKVFLECVQDMDHENMFWYRQDPGLGLRLIYFSYDVKMKEKGDIPEGYSVSREKKERFSLILESASTNQTSMYLCASTSPLIRDRDEKLFFGSGTQLSVL.

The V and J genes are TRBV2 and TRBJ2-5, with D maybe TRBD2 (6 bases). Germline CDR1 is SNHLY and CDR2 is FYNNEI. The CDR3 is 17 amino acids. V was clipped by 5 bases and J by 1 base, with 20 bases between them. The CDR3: CASSSRPPGGLQETQYF. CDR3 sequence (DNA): TGTGCCAGCAGTAGCCGCCCCCCCGGGGGACTCCAAGAGACCCAGTACTTC.